This T cell receptor (beta chain) was found in a study of T cells after yellow fever vaccination. Overall study results and limits: Most primary-vaccination clones recurred post-booster (nearly 98% CD4, about 90% CD8). Contaminating bulk clonotypes could be abundant in FACS-sorted repertoires. Clonotypes appearing in both CD4 and CD8 compartments existed, and their share was small.

The CDR3 is made up of 15 amino acids. The V gene end was trimmed by 6 bases and the J gene end by 5 bases; junction bases not matched to a gene: 7. In germline, CDR1 is LNHNV, CDR2 YYDKDF (reference sequence). TCR cDNA, made by 5'RACE template switching, carried an added universal primer site and UMIs. TCRdb independently ran MiXCR on the 5' RACE reads; one entry per CDR3 protein. The sample holds about 220,000 distinct CDR3 sequences, 3% to 3.5% seen once. This clonotype has only a few counts. Its antigen is undetermined. This material consisted of CD4+ T cells sorted from PBMCs, taken 10 days after the yellow fever booster vaccination. This receptor was obtained from a man between 18 and 29 years old who received the YFV17D yellow fever vaccine. The chain is built from TRBV15 and TRBJ2-3, with 11 bases lining up with TRBD1. The CDR3 coding sequence is TGTGCCACCAGGTGGACAGGGGGCGCGATAGATACGCAGTATTTT. Its translation: CATRWTGGAIDTQYF.